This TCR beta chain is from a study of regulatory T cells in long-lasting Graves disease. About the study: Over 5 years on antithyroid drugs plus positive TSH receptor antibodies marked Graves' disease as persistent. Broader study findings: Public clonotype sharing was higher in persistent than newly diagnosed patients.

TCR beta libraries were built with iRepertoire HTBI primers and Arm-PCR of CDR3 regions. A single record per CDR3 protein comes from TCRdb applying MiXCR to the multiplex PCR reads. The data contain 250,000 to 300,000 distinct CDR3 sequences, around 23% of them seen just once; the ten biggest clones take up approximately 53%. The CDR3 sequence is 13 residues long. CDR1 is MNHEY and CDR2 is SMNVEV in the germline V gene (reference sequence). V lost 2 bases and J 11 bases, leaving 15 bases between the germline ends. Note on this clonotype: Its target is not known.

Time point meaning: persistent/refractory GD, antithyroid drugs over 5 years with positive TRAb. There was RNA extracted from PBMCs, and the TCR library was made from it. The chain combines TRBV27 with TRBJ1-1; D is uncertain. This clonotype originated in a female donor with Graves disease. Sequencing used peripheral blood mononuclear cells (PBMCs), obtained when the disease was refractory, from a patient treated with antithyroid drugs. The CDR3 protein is CASSLVWEGVAFF. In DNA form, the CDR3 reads TGTGCCAGCAGTTTAGTGTGGGAGGGCGTCGCTTTCTTT.